These 16 T cell receptor beta chains share one sample of origin, sequenced in a study of T cell responses to AZD1222 COVID-19 vaccine (TCRdb year 2021). Preparation of the library involved the immunoSEQ multiplex PCR assay. This is the immuneACCESS table as TCRdb keeps it, with only in-frame sequences that have V and J called. A part of the clones is gone; compared with another copy, unresolved V genes explain less than half, and the rest is unexplained. The sample contains around 67,000 clones, less than 90% of them found a single time. The ten largest clones represent 7.3% of the sample. Explained via the paper, the time point label denotes: baseline before first vaccination. Sample: peripheral blood, taken on day 0 of AZD1222 vaccination. The receptors originated from an adult in good health.

The chain uses TRBV6-5 and TRBJ1-2; D unresolved. The ends were cut back, 0 bases at V and 5 bases at J, with 7 bases in the middle. Germline-derived CDR1 and CDR2 are MNHEY and SVGAGI. The CDR3 length is 13 residues. DNA for the CDR3: TGTGCCAGCAGTTACTCGGGTTATTATGGCTACACCTTC. Amino acid sequence: CASSYSGYYGYTF.

V gene TRBV9 combines with J gene TRBJ1-4, with 9 bases fitting TRBD1. The CDR3 totals 14 residues. V was clipped by 6 bases and J by 6 bases; unmatched bases: 6. Germline CDR1 is SGDLS and CDR2 is YYNGEE. CDR3 DNA sequence: TGTGCCAGCACACAGGGGGCTTTAGATGAAAAACTGTTTTTT. This encodes CASTQGALDEKLFF.

This chain links TRBV28 with TRBJ1-1; 7 bases agree with TRBD1. This CDR3 is 16 amino acids long. V shed 7 bases and J 4 bases; nucleotides not matched to a gene: 15. CDR1 is MDHEN and CDR2 is SYDVKM in the germline V gene. CDR3 bases: TGTGCCAGCATCGGAAGGGGCAGGGGGATAGCCACTGAAGCTTTCTTT. Amino acid sequence: CASIGRGRGIATEAFF.

This clone was seen only once. This chain uses TRBV2 with TRBJ1-1; perhaps TRBD1 as D (5 bases). This CDR3 region has 13 residues. V gave up 9 bases and J gave up 1 base, with 12 bases separating them. Germline V gene lookup returns CDR1 SNHLY and CDR2 FYNNEI. The CDR3: CASQMQGNTEAFF. DNA for the CDR3: TGTGCCAGTCAAATGCAGGGGAACACTGAAGCTTTCTTT.

CDR3 in DNA: TGTGCCAGCAGTCGGGTAACAGAGTCTGGAAACACCATATATTTT. This encodes CASSRVTESGNTIYF. This chain connects TRBV6-2 or TRBV6-3 to TRBJ1-3; D is ambiguous. The CDR3 is made up of 15 amino acids. V was pared by 5 bases and J by 1 base, with 12 bases between. From germline, CDR1 is MNHEY and CDR2 SVGEGT.

The chain recombines TRBV6-5 with TRBJ1-3; D might be TRBD1 (5 bases). Germline V gives CDR1 MNHEY, CDR2 SVGAGI. V dropped 8 bases and J dropped 4 bases, with 15 bases sitting between them. This CDR3 is 14 amino acids long. DNA for the CDR3: TGTGCCAGCGTAATGGGGACGGGCGGAAACACCATATATTTT. It codes for CASVMGTGGNTIYF.

V gene TRBV6-5 combines with J gene TRBJ1-1; 7 bases line up with TRBD1. The CDR3 runs 14 residues. With V trimmed by 1 base and J by 11 bases, 10 bases remained unmatched. Germline CDR1 MNHEY, CDR2 SVGAGI. The CDR3 DNA follows: TGTGCCAGCAGTTACTTCTCAACAGGGGTTGATGCTTTCTTT. Protein: CASSYFSTGVDAFF.

The chain has TRBV27 and TRBJ2-3; D not resolved. Trimming cost V 5 bases and J 2 bases, with 14 bases left between them. This CDR3 has 15 residues. CDR1 is MNHEY and CDR2 is SMNVEV in the germline V gene (reference sequence). The CDR3 coding sequence is TGTGCCAGCAGTCCAACCTGGCAGATCACAGATACGCAGTATTTT. It codes for CASSPTWQITDTQYF.

This chain joins TRBV11-2 and TRBJ2-7; D is ambiguous. The CDR3 sequence is 15 residues long. V lost 0 bases, J lost 3 bases, and 12 bases lay in between. In germline, CDR1 is SGHAT, CDR2 FQNNGV. CDR3 loop: CASSLEAAHFYEQYF. Written as DNA, the CDR3 is TGTGCCAGCAGCTTAGAGGCAGCTCACTTCTACGAGCAGTACTTC.

V and J are TRBV7-6 and TRBJ2-2; D ambiguous. The germline V gene has CDR1 SGHVS and CDR2 FNYEAQ. V lost 1 base and J 10 bases, leaving 16 bases between the germline ends. The CDR3 consists of 15 residues. Here the CDR3 DNA reads TGTGCCAGCAGCTTAGAGGGCTACCCAAGCGAGGAGCTGTTTTTT. Residues: CASSLEGYPSEELFF. Complete variable domain (other parts from reference TRBV7-6 and TRBJ2-2): GAGVSQSPRYKVTKRGQDVALRCDPISGHVSLYWYRQALGQGPEFLTYFNYEAQQDKSGLPNDRFSAERPEGSISTLTIQRTEQRDSAMYRCASSLEGYPSEELFFGEGSRLTVL.

This chain uses TRBV6-6 with TRBJ2-7; 7 bases align to TRBD1. The V segment lost 6 bases and the J segment 3 bases; nucleotides outside the gene matches: 5. CDR1 and CDR2 (germline): MNHNY, SVGAGI (reference sequence). The CDR3 is 13 amino acids. CDR3 sequence (DNA): TGTGCCAGCAGCCCGGGACAGAGCTACGAGCAGTACTTC. It translates to CASSPGQSYEQYF.

The chain links TRBV25-1 to TRBJ2-2; D possibly corresponds to TRBD1 (6 bases). Trimming shortened V by 7 bases and J by 6 bases, and 9 bases separated the two germline ends. The CDR3 runs 12 residues. Germline lookup yields CDR1 MGHDK and CDR2 SYGVNS. The CDR3 spells CASISGAGELFF. The DNA for the CDR3 is TGTGCCAGCATTTCAGGGGCCGGGGAGCTGTTTTTT. Full variable domain (remainder filled in from reference TRBV25-1 and TRBJ2-2): EADIYQTPRYLVIGTGKKITLECSQTMGHDKMYWYQQDPGMELHLIHYSYGVNSTEKGDLSSESTVSRIRTEHFPLTLESARPSHTSQYLCASISGAGELFFGEGSRLTVL.

CDR3 in amino acids: CASSVRDRVYEQYF. The DNA for the CDR3 is TGCGCCAGCAGCGTCCGGGACAGGGTCTACGAGCAGTACTTC. The chain is built from TRBV5-1 and TRBJ2-7, with 9 positions matching TRBD1. V dropped 4 bases and J dropped 3; count of bases not matched to a gene: 5. CDR1 and CDR2 (germline): SGHRS, YFSETQ. This CDR3 is 14 amino acids long.

V usage is TRBV18 and J usage is TRBJ1-2; 8 positions match TRBD1. The V gene end was trimmed by 3 bases and the J gene end by 4 bases; junction bases not matched to a gene: 7. This CDR3 is 15 amino acids long. Germline CDR1 reads KGHSH; CDR2 reads LQKENI. In DNA form, the CDR3 reads TGTGCCAGCTCACCCGCGACCGGGACAGGCTATGGCTACACCTTC. This translates into CASSPATGTGYGYTF.

This rearrangement joins TRBV7-2 to TRBJ2-1; TRBD1 matches 8 bases. The CDR3 length is 19 residues. Germline CDR1 SGHTA, CDR2 FQGNSA. V was pared by 1 base and J by 4 bases, with 15 bases of the junction left unmatched. The CDR3 DNA reads as TGTGCCAGCAGCTTAGTTCCCCCCTCTGGGGACAGGAGATACAATGAGCAGTTCTTC. It encodes CASSLVPPSGDRRYNEQFF.

This clone was recorded a few times. This chain connects TRBV6-5 to TRBJ1-1; D unresolved. CDR3 length: 15 residues. CDR1 is MNHEY and CDR2 is SVGAGI in the germline V gene. Trimming left V 1 base short and J 3 bases short, with 12 bases between. CDR3 in amino acids: CASSYWTRGDTEAFF. DNA of the CDR3: TGTGCCAGCAGTTACTGGACCCGTGGGGACACTGAAGCTTTCTTT.